The 19 T cell receptor beta chains below all came from one sample that was sequenced in a study of cytomegalovirus exposure and HLA in healthy donors. With 60 Vbeta and 13 Jbeta primers, the PCR was carried out. Only in-frame clones appear in the TCRdb table, and some are missing; sequencing was by immunoSEQ multiplex PCR. The sample lists roughly 170,000 clones, just over 75% seen once, with 1.4% to 1.5% in the top ten. Specimen: PBMCs. These receptors were taken from a woman in her 30s in good health and CMV-seropositive.

V gene TRBV5-5 combines with J gene TRBJ1-2; D unclear. The germline gives CDR1 SGHKS, CDR2 YYEKEE (reference sequence). The CDR3 is made up of 15 amino acids. Between the trimmed V and J ends, which lost 1 base and 4 bases, there was a span of 14 bases. For the CDR3, the DNA is TGTGCCAGCAGCTTGCCGACGAGCGGGTTCTATGGCTACACCTTC. This translates into CASSLPTSGFYGYTF.

This clone was picked up a small number of times. The chain combines TRBV6-1 with TRBJ2-7; the D gene is possibly TRBD2 (5 bases). Trimming stripped 0 bases from V and 3 bases from J, with 9 bases between. The CDR3 consists of 14 residues. Germline V gene lookup returns CDR1 MNHNS and CDR2 SASEGT. The CDR3 here is CASSEAGGHYEQYF. CDR3 sequence (DNA): TGTGCCAGCAGTGAAGCGGGCGGGCACTACGAGCAGTACTTC.

This clone was counted once. This chain links TRBV7-9 with TRBJ2-7; D not certain. The CDR3 is 15 amino acids. In germline, CDR1 is SEHNR, CDR2 FQNEAQ (reference sequence). Trimming took 5 bases from V and 4 from J, leaving 18 bases between them. The CDR3 loop reads CASSRILGIGYEQYF. In DNA, the CDR3 is TGTGCCAGCAGCCGGATACTGGGTATCGGGTACGAGCAGTACTTC.

The chain joins TRBV6-6 to TRBJ2-7; 7 bases fit TRBD2. V lost 5 bases and J lost 6; bases outside the gene matches: 16. The CDR3 is 16 amino acids. Germline V CDR1 and CDR2: MNHNY, SVGAGI (reference sequence). CDR3: CASSPSGGGDLSEQYF. CDR3 coding DNA: TGTGCCAGCAGTCCTTCGGGAGGAGGGGATCTCTCCGAGCAGTACTTC.

The chain links TRBV19 to TRBJ1-1, with 9 nucleotides matching TRBD1. This CDR3 contains 16 residues. From germline, CDR1 is LNHDA and CDR2 SQIVND (reference sequence). V lost 6 bases, J lost 5 bases, and 13 bases stayed unmatched. The CDR3 reads CASSLRPGQGVTEAFF. In DNA form, the CDR3 reads TGTGCCAGTAGCCTGCGGCCGGGACAGGGAGTTACTGAAGCTTTCTTT.

The genes are TRBV11-3 and TRBJ1-2; perhaps TRBD1 as D (5 bases). Germline assignment: CDR1 SGHNT and CDR2 YENEEA. V dropped 5 bases and J dropped 5 bases, with 18 bases sitting between them. The CDR3 has 15 amino acids. The CDR3 protein is CASSRIAGDTYGYTF. The CDR3 DNA reads TGTGCCAGCAGCCGGATAGCGGGGGATACGTATGGCTACACCTTC.

The chain combines TRBV28 with TRBJ1-3; 7 bases agree with TRBD1. Germline CDR1 is MDHEN and CDR2 is SYDVKM. V was clipped by 5 bases and J by 4 bases; unmatched bases: 11. The CDR3 runs to 16 residues. In DNA form, the CDR3 reads TGTGCCAGCAGTCCCCCGTGGACAGGCCAAGGAAACACCATATATTTT. It is translated as CASSPPWTGQGNTIYF.

This chain connects TRBV12-5 to TRBJ2-5; the match to TRBD2 covers 14 bases. Germline CDR1 and CDR2: LGHNT and FRNRAP. The CDR3 extends over 19 amino acids. Unmatched junction bases numbered 13, after V lost 0 bases and J lost 7 bases. Written as DNA, the CDR3 is TGTGCTAGTGGTTTGGTACGAGGACTAGCGGGAGGTTATGGGAGGACCCAGTACTTC. Its protein is CASGLVRGLAGGYGRTQYF.

This chain connects TRBV11-2 to TRBJ2-7, with D unresolved. The CDR3 totals 16 residues. The V gene's germline CDR1 is SGHAT and CDR2 FQNNGV. V lost 0 bases to trimming and J lost 0 bases, with 12 bases between them. CDR3 sequence reads: CASSLDSSGRSYEQYF. CDR3 nucleotides: TGTGCCAGCAGCTTAGATTCTTCAGGCCGCTCCTACGAGCAGTACTTC. Full variable domain (remainder filled in from reference TRBV11-2 and TRBJ2-7): EAGVAQSPRYKIIEKRQSVAFWCNPISGHATLYWYQQILGQGPKLLIQFQNNGVVDDSQLPKDRFSAERLKGVDSTLKIQPAKLEDSAVYLCASSLDSSGRSYEQYFGPGTRLTVT.

This clone was detected only once. This chain links TRBV5-5 with TRBJ2-7; 10 bases align to TRBD2. Germline CDR1 reads SGHKS; CDR2 reads YYEKEE (reference sequence). The CDR3 length is 15 residues. With 7 bases clipped from V and 3 bases from J, the junction kept 10 bases outside the gene matches. The CDR3 reads CASHWGASGGYEQYF. CDR3 nucleotide sequence: TGTGCCAGCCACTGGGGGGCTAGCGGGGGCTACGAGCAGTACTTC.

This rearrangement joins TRBV29-1 to TRBJ1-5; TRBD1 might be the D (5 bases). CDR1 and CDR2 (germline): SQVTM, ANQGSEA. Trimming cost V 4 bases and J 7 bases, with 17 bases left between them. CDR3 length equals 14 residues. The CDR3 loop reads CSVGGGFSGQPQHF. The CDR3 nucleotides read TGCAGCGTTGGGGGGGGGTTTTCTGGACAGCCCCAGCATTTT.

This clone was observed a few times. The chain links TRBV5-5 to TRBJ2-2, with 8 bases aligning to TRBD1. V shed 0 bases, J shed 6 bases, and the junction held 1 base outside the gene matches. Germline V CDR1 and CDR2: SGHKS, YYEKEE (reference sequence). The length of the CDR3 is 14 residues. The CDR3 DNA reads as TGTGCCAGCAGCTTGGGGACAGGGCCCGGGGAGCTGTTTTTT. As protein: CASSLGTGPGELFF.

This chain links TRBV14 with TRBJ2-1; 10 bases fit TRBD2. This CDR3 comprises 19 residues. V gave up 1 base and J gave up 4 bases; unmatched junction bases: 13. Germline CDR1 and CDR2: SGHDN and FVKESK. The CDR3 nucleotides read TGTGCCAGCAGCCAAGGGATTCAAGCTAGCGGGAGAGGTTACAATGAGCAGTTCTTC. Its protein is CASSQGIQASGRGYNEQFF.

V gene TRBV28 combines with J gene TRBJ1-1; D not certain. Trimming pared 6 bases from V and 4 bases from J, leaving 15 bases between. Germline V gene lookup returns CDR1 MDHEN and CDR2 SYDVKM. CDR3 size: 14 residues. CDR3 sequence (DNA): TGTGCCAGCAGCGGACTGCAATCGGGCACTGAAGCTTTCTTT. It specifies CASSGLQSGTEAFF.

This chain links TRBV21-1 with TRBJ1-3. TRBV21-1 is a pseudogene locus. This CDR3 spans 15 amino acids. The CDR3 DNA is TGTGCCCCTAGTGGGGAGGGACGGTCGGGAAACACCATATATTTT. This encodes CAPSGEGRSGNTIYF.

This chain connects TRBV2 to TRBJ2-2; maybe TRBD2 (6 bases). CDR1 is SNHLY and CDR2 is FYNNEI in the germline V gene. Deletions cut 6 bases from V and 3 bases from J, with 17 bases between. The CDR3 sequence is 16 residues long. The CDR3 here is CASRSLGGADTGELFF. The CDR3 DNA is TGTGCCAGCAGGTCTCTCGGGGGAGCCGACACCGGGGAGCTGTTTTTT.

This chain links TRBV5-1 with TRBJ2-1; D remains unclear. With 4 bases removed from V and 2 bases from J, the gap between germline ends came to 10 bases. The V gene's germline CDR1 is SGHRS and CDR2 YFSETQ. CDR3 size: 14 residues. The CDR3 loop reads CASSVDRAYNEQFF. The CDR3 nucleotides read TGCGCCAGCAGCGTGGACCGGGCCTACAATGAGCAGTTCTTC.

The sample holds a few counts of this clone. The chain joins TRBV5-1 to TRBJ1-4, with TRBD1 as a possible D gene (5 bases). This CDR3 contains 15 residues. Looked up from germline, CDR1 is SGHRS and CDR2 is YFSETQ. Trimming shortened V by 4 bases and J by 3 bases, and 13 bases separated the two germline ends. The CDR3 DNA reads TGCGCCAGCAGCCTCTGGGGCCGCCCTAATGAAAAACTGTTTTTT. It translates to CASSLWGRPNEKLFF.

The chain employs TRBV10-3 and TRBJ2-5, with D perhaps TRBD1 (5 bases). Germline CDR1 and CDR2: ENHRY and SYGVKD. V lost 2 bases to trimming and J lost 5 bases, with 15 bases between them. The CDR3 totals 15 residues. The CDR3 spells CAISEGSDRGETQYF. The CDR3 region has the DNA TGTGCCATCAGTGAGGGTTCAGATAGGGGCGAGACCCAGTACTTC.